This TCR beta chain was sequenced during a study of CD4 and CD8 cells across lung adenocarcinoma regions. Localized lung adenocarcinoma, a non-small cell lung cancer, affected the donors. CDR1 and CDR2 (germline): MNHEY, SVGAGI. There are 16 residues in the CDR3. The trim removed 5 bases at V and 10 bases at J, leaving 12 bases unmatched. TCRdb analysed the PCR reads with MiXCR anew, one entry per CDR3 protein. The sample comprises 8,400 or so distinct CDR3 sequences, approximately 49% of which are singletons, and around 16% rests with the top ten. The chain recombines TRBV6-5 with TRBJ2-3, with 13 bases fitting TRBD2. The sequence was obtained from a female donor with lung adenocarcinoma. The CD4 and CD8 labels of this study may be unreliable. Sequenced input: CD4+ T cells from the margin of a lung tumor. CDR3 sequence: CASSHPGLAGSGAQYF. CDR3 nucleotides: TGTGCCAGCAGTCACCCGGGACTAGCGGGATCAGGGGCGCAGTATTTT.